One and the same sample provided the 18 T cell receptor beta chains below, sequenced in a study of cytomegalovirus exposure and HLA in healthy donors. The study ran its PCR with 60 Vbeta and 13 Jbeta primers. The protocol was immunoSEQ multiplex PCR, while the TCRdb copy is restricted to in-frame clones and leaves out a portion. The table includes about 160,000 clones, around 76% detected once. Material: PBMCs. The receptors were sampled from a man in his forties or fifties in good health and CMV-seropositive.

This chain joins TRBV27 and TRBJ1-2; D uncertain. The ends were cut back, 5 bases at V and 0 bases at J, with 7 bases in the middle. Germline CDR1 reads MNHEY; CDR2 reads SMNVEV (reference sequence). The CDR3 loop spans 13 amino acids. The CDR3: CASSLNTNYGYTF. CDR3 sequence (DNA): TGTGCCAGCAGTCTAAATACTAACTATGGCTACACCTTC.

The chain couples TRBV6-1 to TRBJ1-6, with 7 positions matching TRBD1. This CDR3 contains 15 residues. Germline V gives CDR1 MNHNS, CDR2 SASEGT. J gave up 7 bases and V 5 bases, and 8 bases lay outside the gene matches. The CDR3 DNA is TGTGCCAGCAGTCCTAGGGGCAGGGGGAATTCACCCCTCCACTTT. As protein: CASSPRGRGNSPLHF.

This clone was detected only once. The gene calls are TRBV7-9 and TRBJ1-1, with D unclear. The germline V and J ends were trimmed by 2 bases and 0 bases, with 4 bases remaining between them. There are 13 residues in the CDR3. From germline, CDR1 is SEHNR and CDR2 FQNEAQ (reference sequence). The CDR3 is CASSLSLNTEAFF. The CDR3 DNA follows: TGTGCCAGCAGCTTAAGCCTGAACACTGAAGCTTTCTTT.

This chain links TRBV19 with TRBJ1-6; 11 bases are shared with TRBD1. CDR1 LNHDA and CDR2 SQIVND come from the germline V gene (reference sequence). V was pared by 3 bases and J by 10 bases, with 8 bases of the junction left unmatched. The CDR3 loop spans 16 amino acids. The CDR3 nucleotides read TGTGCCAGTAGTATTCGGGGGACAGGGGGGAAGTCACCCCTCCACTTT. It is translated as CASSIRGTGGKSPLHF.

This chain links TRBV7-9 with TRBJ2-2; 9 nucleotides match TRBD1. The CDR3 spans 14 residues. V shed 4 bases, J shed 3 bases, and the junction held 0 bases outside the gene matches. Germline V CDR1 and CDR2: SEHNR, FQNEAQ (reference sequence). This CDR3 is CASSWDRDTGELFF. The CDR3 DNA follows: TGTGCCAGCAGCTGGGACAGGGACACCGGGGAGCTGTTTTTT.

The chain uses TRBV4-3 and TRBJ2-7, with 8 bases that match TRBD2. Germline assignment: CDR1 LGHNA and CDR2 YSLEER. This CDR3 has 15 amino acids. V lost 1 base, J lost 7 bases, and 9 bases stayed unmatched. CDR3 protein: CASSQVTGGTEEQYF. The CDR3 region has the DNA TGCGCCAGCAGCCAAGTAACGGGGGGGACTGAGGAGCAGTACTTC.

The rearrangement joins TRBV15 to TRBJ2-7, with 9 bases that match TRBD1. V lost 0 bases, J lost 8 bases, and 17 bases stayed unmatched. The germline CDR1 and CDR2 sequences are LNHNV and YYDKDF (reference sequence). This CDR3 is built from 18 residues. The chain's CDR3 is CATSRDINVGTGRTQQYF. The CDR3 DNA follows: TGTGCCACCAGCAGAGATATAAATGTCGGGACAGGGAGGACCCAGCAGTACTTC.

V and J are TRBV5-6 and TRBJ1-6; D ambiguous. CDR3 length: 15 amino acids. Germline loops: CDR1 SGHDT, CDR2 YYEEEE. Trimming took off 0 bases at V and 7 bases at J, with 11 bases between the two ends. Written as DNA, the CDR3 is TGTGCCAGCAGCTTGGGAGCCGCTCCGAATTCACCCCTCCACTTT. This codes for CASSLGAAPNSPLHF.

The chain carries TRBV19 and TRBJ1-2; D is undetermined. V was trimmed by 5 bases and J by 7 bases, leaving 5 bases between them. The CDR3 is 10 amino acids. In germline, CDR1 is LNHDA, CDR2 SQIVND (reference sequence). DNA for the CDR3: TGTGCCAGTAGTTCCCGTGGCTACACCTTC. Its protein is CASSSRGYTF. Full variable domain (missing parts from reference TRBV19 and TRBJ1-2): DGGITQSPKYLFRKEGQNVTLSCEQNLNHDAMYWYRQDPGQGLRLIYYSQIVNDFQKGDIAEGYSVSREKKESFPLTVTSAQKNPTAFYLCASSSRGYTFGSGTRLTVV.

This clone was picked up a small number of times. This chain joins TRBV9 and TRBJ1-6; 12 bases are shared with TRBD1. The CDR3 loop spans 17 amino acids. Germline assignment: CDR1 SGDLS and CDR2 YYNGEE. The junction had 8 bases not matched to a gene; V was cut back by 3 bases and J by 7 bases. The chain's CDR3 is CASSAWGDRGQNSPLHF. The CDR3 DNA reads TGTGCCAGCAGCGCCTGGGGGGACAGGGGGCAAAATTCACCCCTCCACTTT.

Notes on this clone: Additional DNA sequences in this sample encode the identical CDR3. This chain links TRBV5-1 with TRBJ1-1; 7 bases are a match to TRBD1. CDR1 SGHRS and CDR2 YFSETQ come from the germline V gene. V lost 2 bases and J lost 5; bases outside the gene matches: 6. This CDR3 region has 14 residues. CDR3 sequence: CASSFGTEGTEAFF. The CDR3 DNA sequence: TGCGCCAGCAGCTTTGGGACAGAGGGGACTGAAGCTTTCTTT.

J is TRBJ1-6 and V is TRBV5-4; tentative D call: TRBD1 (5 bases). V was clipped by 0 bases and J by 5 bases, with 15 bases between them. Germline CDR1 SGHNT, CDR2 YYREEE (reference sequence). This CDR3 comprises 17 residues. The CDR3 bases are TGTGCCAGCAGCTTGGACGGGGGGAGCGGACATAATTCACCCCTCCACTTT. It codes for CASSLDGGSGHNSPLHF.

CDR3 sequence (DNA): TGCAGCGCCGTTACCCAGGGACACCATAATTCACCCCTCCACTTT. The encoded protein is CSAVTQGHHNSPLHF. J is TRBJ1-6 and V is TRBV29-1; TRBD1 might be the D (6 bases). CDR3 length equals 15 residues. The germline V gene encodes CDR1 SQVTM and CDR2 ANQGSEA. V gave up 7 bases and J gave up 5 bases, with 18 bases separating them.

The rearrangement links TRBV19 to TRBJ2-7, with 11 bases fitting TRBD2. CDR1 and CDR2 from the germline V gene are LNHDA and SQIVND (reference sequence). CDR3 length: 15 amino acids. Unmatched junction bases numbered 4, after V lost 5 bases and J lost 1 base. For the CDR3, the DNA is TGTGCCAGTAGTTCTTCTAGCGGGGGGTCCTACGAGCAGTACTTC. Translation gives CASSSSSGGSYEQYF.

The CDR3 sequence is CASKQGFGGELFF. The CDR3 nucleotides are TGTGCCAGCAAACAGGGTTTTGGCGGGGAGCTGTTTTTT. The chain carries TRBV6-6 and TRBJ2-2, with D perhaps TRBD1 (6 bases). Trimming pared 7 bases from V and 7 bases from J, leaving 13 bases between. The CDR3 totals 13 residues. Germline CDR1 is MNHNY and CDR2 is SVGAGI (reference sequence).

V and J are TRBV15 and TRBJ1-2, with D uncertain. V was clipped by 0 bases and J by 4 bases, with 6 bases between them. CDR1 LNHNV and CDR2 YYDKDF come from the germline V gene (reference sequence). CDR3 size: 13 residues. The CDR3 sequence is CATSREAFYGYTF. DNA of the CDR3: TGTGCCACCAGCAGAGAGGCATTCTATGGCTACACCTTC.

CDR3 in DNA: TGTGCCAGCAGTAACCGACAGCCGGTAGGGTCCCAGTACTTC. This translates into CASSNRQPVGSQYF. V usage is TRBV6-1 and J usage is TRBJ2-5, with D possibly being TRBD1 (5 bases). Germline V CDR1 and CDR2: MNHNS, SASEGT. Deletions cut 5 bases from V and 9 bases from J, with 19 bases between. This CDR3 region has 14 residues.

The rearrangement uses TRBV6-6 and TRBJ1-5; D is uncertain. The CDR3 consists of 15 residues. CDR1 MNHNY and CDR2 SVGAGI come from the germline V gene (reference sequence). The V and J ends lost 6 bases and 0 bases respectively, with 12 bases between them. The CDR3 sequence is CASSQEGDSNQPQHF. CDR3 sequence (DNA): TGTGCCAGCAGCCAGGAGGGTGATAGCAATCAGCCCCAGCATTTT.